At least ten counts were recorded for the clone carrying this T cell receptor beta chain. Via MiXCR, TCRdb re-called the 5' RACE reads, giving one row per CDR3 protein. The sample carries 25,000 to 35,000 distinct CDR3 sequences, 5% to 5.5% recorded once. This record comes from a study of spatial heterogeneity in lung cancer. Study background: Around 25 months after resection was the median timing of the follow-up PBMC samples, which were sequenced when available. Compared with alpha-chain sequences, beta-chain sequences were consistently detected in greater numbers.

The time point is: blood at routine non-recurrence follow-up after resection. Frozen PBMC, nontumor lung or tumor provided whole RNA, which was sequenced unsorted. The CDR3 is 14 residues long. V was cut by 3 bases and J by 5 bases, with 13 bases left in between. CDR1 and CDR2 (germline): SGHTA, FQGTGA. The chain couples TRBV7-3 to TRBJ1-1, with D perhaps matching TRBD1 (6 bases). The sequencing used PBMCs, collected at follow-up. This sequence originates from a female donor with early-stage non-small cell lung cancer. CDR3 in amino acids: CASSLAGERTEAFF. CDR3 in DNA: TGTGCCAGCAGCTTGGCAGGGGAAAGGACTGAAGCTTTCTTT.